The 20 T cell receptor beta chains presented below share a single source sample, sequenced in a study of T cells in Graves' hyperthyroidism and ophthalmopathy. Amplified regions were TCR beta CDR3 sequences from RNA transcripts. HTBI primers drove first-round RT-PCR of the TCR CDR3. TCRdb processed the multiplex PCR reads anew with MiXCR; each CDR3 protein has one entry. Among hundreds of thousands of distinct CDR3 sequences listed, approximately 15% were seen once. Material: blood. The receptors were sampled from a woman aged 35 to 49 with Graves' ophthalmopathy.

This clonotype was counted at least ten times. The CDR3 DNA reads as TGTGCCAGTATTACCGGGGGGCAGCCCCAGCATTTT. Translated, it gives CASITGGQPQHF. The rearrangement uses TRBV28 and TRBJ1-5; a possible D gene is TRBD1 (5 bases). The CDR3 covers 12 residues. Germline CDR1 MDHEN, CDR2 SYDVKM. V gave up 9 bases and J gave up 7 bases, with 13 bases separating them.

This clonotype appeared many times. The chain links TRBV6-1 to TRBJ1-6, with 10 bases aligning to TRBD1. The germline CDR1 and CDR2 sequences are MNHNS and SASEGT. Trimming took 3 bases from V and 10 from J; bases not matched to a gene: 3. This CDR3 is built from 14 residues. CDR3 nucleotides: TGTGCCAGCAGTGAGGTGACAGGGGGCTCACCCCTCCACTTT. It encodes CASSEVTGGSPLHF.

The V gene is TRBV12-3 or TRBV12-4, the J gene TRBJ1-1; D perhaps matches TRBD1 (5 bases). Trimming took 6 bases from V and 4 from J, leaving 18 bases between them. The length of the CDR3 is 15 residues. The DNA for the CDR3 is TGTGCCAGCAGCCGGGACGAAAACCTGGTCACTGAAGCTTTCTTT. This gives the protein CASSRDENLVTEAFF.

The rearrangement joins TRBV7-9 to TRBJ2-7, with D perhaps given as TRBD1 or TRBD2 (5 bases each). Germline V gives CDR1 SEHNR, CDR2 FQNEAQ (reference sequence). Trimming stripped 5 bases from V and 2 bases from J, with 16 bases between. CDR3 size: 15 residues. CDR3 nucleotides: TGTGCCAGCAGCCCCGGGGCCCTTCCTCCCTACGAGCAGTACTTC. Encoded protein: CASSPGALPPYEQYF.

V usage is TRBV28 and J usage is TRBJ2-5; 8 nucleotides align to TRBD1. Germline assignment: CDR1 MDHEN and CDR2 SYDVKM. V lost 1 base to trimming and J lost 1 base; unmatched junction nucleotides: 8. The CDR3 runs to 17 residues. The CDR3 protein is CASSLYSGTGFQETQYF. DNA for the CDR3: TGTGCCAGCAGTTTATACTCCGGGACAGGCTTCCAAGAGACCCAGTACTTC.

This clonotype has ten or more counts. This chain connects TRBV12-3 or TRBV12-4 to TRBJ2-7; 7 bases agree with TRBD1. There are 13 residues in the CDR3. The junction had 5 bases not matched to a gene; V was cut back by 2 bases and J by 7 bases. For the CDR3, the DNA is TGTGCCAGCAGTTTACAGGGGGAAGGAGAGCAGTACTTC. Encoded protein: CASSLQGEGEQYF.

The sample holds a few counts of this clonotype. This chain connects TRBV12-3 or TRBV12-4 to TRBJ2-5, with 9 bases that match TRBD2. J gave up 4 bases and V 6 bases, and 6 bases lay outside the gene matches. The CDR3 is 14 residues long. CDR3 protein: CASSQGTSLETQYF. The DNA of the CDR3 is TGTGCCAGCAGCCAAGGGACTAGCCTAGAGACCCAGTACTTC.

This clonotype was seen many times. This sequence joins TRBV12-3 or TRBV12-4 and TRBJ1-4; D is possibly TRBD1 (6 bases). V was pared by 6 bases and J by 1 base, with 9 bases between. The CDR3 has 14 residues. The CDR3 protein is CASSPTGTNEKLFF. Written as DNA, the CDR3 is TGTGCCAGCAGCCCGACAGGAACTAATGAAAAACTGTTTTTT.

This CDR3 reads CSARLSGGAGEQYF. The CDR3 region has the DNA TGCAGTGCTCGACTGAGTGGGGGGGCCGGCGAGCAGTACTTC. This chain connects TRBV20-1 to TRBJ2-7, with a possible D match to TRBD2 (7 bases). The V and J ends lost 5 bases and 6 bases respectively, with 20 bases between them. The germline CDR1 and CDR2 sequences are DFQATT and SNEGSKA (reference sequence). The CDR3 contains 14 residues.

In this sample, this clonotype turned up a few times. The CDR3 DNA sequence: TGTGCCACCGCCCGCCGGGAGAAACTTGAAGCTTTCTTT. Translation gives CATARREKLEAFF. The genes are TRBV13 and TRBJ1-1; D uncertain. The V end lost 10 bases, the J end lost 7 bases, and 19 bases lay between the germline ends. The germline V gene encodes CDR1 PRHDT and CDR2 FYEKMQ (reference sequence). CDR3 length: 13 amino acids.

There are a few counts of this clonotype. The CDR3 DNA is TGTGCCAGCAGTTACCGCACAGGGCCCACCACAGATACGCAGTATTTT. Its translation is CASSYRTGPTTDTQYF. The rearrangement uses TRBV6-2 or TRBV6-3 and TRBJ2-3, with a possible D match to TRBD1 (6 bases). Germline V gives CDR1 MNHEY, CDR2 SVGEGT. V was clipped by 2 bases and J by 2 bases, with 14 bases between them. The length of the CDR3 is 16 residues.

This clonotype was observed many times. The genes are TRBV28 and TRBJ2-7; 11 nucleotides align to TRBD2. This CDR3 is built from 14 residues. Per the germline V gene, CDR1 is MDHEN and CDR2 is SYDVKM. After removal of 6 bases from V and 3 bases from J, the junction contained 4 bases not matched to a gene. The CDR3 DNA reads as TGTGCCAGCAGCAAACTAGCGGGAGTCTACGAGCAGTACTTC. Translated: CASSKLAGVYEQYF.

A few counts support this clonotype. One end of the junction varies from germline; a read error may be responsible. The rearrangement uses TRBV3-1 and TRBJ2-7; D may be TRBD2 (6 bases). Germline V lookup: CDR1 LGHDT, CDR2 YNNKEL (reference sequence). CDR3 length equals 14 residues. Here the CDR3 reads CASSPIGTGDERYF. The CDR3, as DNA: TGTGCCAGCAGCCCCATTGGGACGGGAGACGAGCGGTACTTC.

This clonotype was counted ten times or more. V and J are TRBV28 and TRBJ2-7; a possible D gene is TRBD2 (6 bases). Germline V gene data show CDR1 as MDHEN and CDR2 as SYDVKM. This CDR3 is built from 14 residues. The V gene lost 6 bases and the J gene lost 7 bases, with 19 bases spanning the gap. As DNA, the CDR3 is TGTGCCAGCAGATTAGGACGTCCTCGGGGGGAGCAGTACTTC. As protein: CASRLGRPRGEQYF.

This chain joins TRBV7-9 and TRBJ2-3; D might be TRBD1 or TRBD2, each matching 5 bases. The CDR3 is 15 residues long. Germline CDR1 reads SEHNR; CDR2 reads FQNEAQ (reference sequence). Trimming stripped 5 bases from V and 6 bases from J, with 18 bases between. The CDR3 protein is CASSQSTGRGDTQYF. The CDR3 nucleotides are TGTGCCAGCAGCCAAAGTACGGGGCGCGGGGATACGCAGTATTTT.

This clonotype appeared a few times. The rearrangement joins TRBV20-1 to TRBJ2-1, with D perhaps TRBD2 (6 bases). The CDR3 has 16 amino acids. Per germline, CDR1 DFQATT and CDR2 SNEGSKA (reference sequence). V lost 6 bases and J 0 bases, leaving 18 bases between the germline ends. The CDR3: CSAPPGVPSSYNEQFF. The CDR3, as DNA: TGCAGTGCACCACCGGGAGTACCAAGCTCCTACAATGAGCAGTTCTTC.

This chain joins TRBV12-3 or TRBV12-4 and TRBJ1-2; possible D gene TRBD1, 6 bases. The CDR3 sequence is 13 residues long. The V end lost 3 bases, the J end lost 4 bases, and 9 bases lay between the germline ends. The CDR3: CASSFARGYGYTF. CDR3 DNA sequence: TGTGCCAGCAGTTTTGCCAGGGGCTATGGCTACACCTTC.

This clonotype has just a few counts. This chain joins TRBV5-4 and TRBJ2-3, with TRBD2 matching over 14 bases. CDR3 size: 16 residues. J lost 4 bases, V lost 4 bases, and 5 bases had no gene match. Looked up from germline, CDR1 is SGHNT and CDR2 is YYREEE (reference sequence). The CDR3 loop is CASSVGLAGDSDTQYF. The CDR3 bases are TGTGCCAGCAGCGTGGGACTAGCGGGAGATTCAGATACGCAGTATTTT. The full variable domain, with the rest looked up from reference TRBV5-4 and TRBJ2-3, is ETGVTQSPTHLIKTRGQQVTLRCSSQSGHNTVSWYQQALGQGPQFIFQYYREEENGRGNFPPRFSGLQFPNYSSELNVNALELDDSALYLCASSVGLAGDSDTQYFGPGTRLTVL.

With regard to this clonotype: This could be a read error, since a much larger clone is one nucleotide away. The rearrangement links TRBV7-2 to TRBJ2-1; 9 positions agree with TRBD1. In germline, CDR1 is SGHTA, CDR2 FQGNSA. V lost 5 bases and J lost 9; bases outside the gene matches: 11. The CDR3 totals 15 residues. The CDR3 bases are TGTGCCAGCAGCCTAGTTTCGACAGGGGGAATTGAGCAGTTCTTC. Its protein is CASSLVSTGGIEQFF. Full variable domain (missing parts from reference TRBV7-2 and TRBJ2-1): GAGVSQSPSNKVTEKGKDVELRCDPISGHTALYWYRQSLGQGLEFLIYFQGNSAPDKSGLPSDRFSAERTGGSVSTLTIQRTQQEDSAVYLCASSLVSTGGIEQFFGPGTRLTVL.

Many counts were recorded for this clonotype. V usage is TRBV28 and J usage is TRBJ1-5, with 7 bases aligning to TRBD1. The V gene's germline CDR1 is MDHEN and CDR2 SYDVKM. The CDR3 is 15 residues long. V lost 6 bases, J lost 2 bases, and 7 bases stayed unmatched. CDR3 residues: CASSSDQGGNQPQHF. The CDR3 DNA reads TGTGCCAGCAGCTCCGACCAGGGGGGCAATCAGCCCCAGCATTTT.